A single sample gave rise to the 9 T cell receptor beta chains below, sequenced in a study of shared clonotypes between healthy human individuals. Profiling relied on immunoSEQ multiplex PCR, and the TCRdb table lists in-frame clones only, not all of them. Of a few hundred thousand clones in the sample, almost 97% were seen once. The sequencing input was naive CD4+ T cells sorted from blood. Subset specified: CD45RA+ positively selected. These receptors were taken from a woman aged 30 to 39 in good health.

The chain is built from TRBV18 and TRBJ2-5; D is ambiguous. Germline CDR1 is KGHSH and CDR2 is LQKENI. V shed 5 bases and J shed 3 bases, with 7 bases lying between them. This CDR3 is 12 amino acids long. The CDR3 loop reads CASSTIEETQYF. The CDR3 nucleotides are TGTGCCAGCTCAACAATCGAAGAGACCCAGTACTTC.

The chain links TRBV28 to TRBJ1-4; D uncertain. Germline CDR1 and CDR2: MDHEN and SYDVKM. Trimming pared 4 bases from V and 8 bases from J, leaving 8 bases between. This CDR3 spans 12 amino acids. This chain's CDR3 is CASSSDQEKLFF. As DNA, the CDR3 is TGTGCCAGCAGTTCGGACCAAGAAAAACTGTTTTTT.

The V gene is TRBV9, the J gene TRBJ2-5; 8 bases are a match to TRBD1. The J call may be faulty, since TRBJ2-7 better matches the DNA end. Germline loops: CDR1 SGDLS, CDR2 YYNGEE. This CDR3 has 14 residues. The CDR3 here is CASSVGGQDYEQYF. In DNA, the CDR3 is TGTGCCAGCAGCGTAGGGGGACAGGACTACGAGCAGTACTTC.

The chain uses TRBV27 and TRBJ2-7; D not certain. Germline V lookup: CDR1 MNHEY, CDR2 SMNVEV (reference sequence). V dropped 2 bases and J dropped 0 bases, with 11 bases sitting between them. The CDR3 runs 15 residues. The CDR3 spells CASSLGGVTSYEQYF. The CDR3 coding sequence is TGTGCCAGCAGTTTAGGTGGCGTAACCTCCTACGAGCAGTACTTC.

The chain joins TRBV15 to TRBJ1-1; D unresolved. Germline-derived CDR1 and CDR2 are LNHNV and YYDKDF (reference sequence). CDR3 length equals 15 residues. V lost 1 base and J lost 1, with 10 bases in between. The CDR3 coding sequence is TGTGCCACCAGCAGAGGGGCGCGCCCGAACACTGAAGCTTTCTTT. Translating gives CATSRGARPNTEAFF.

This clone was picked up a small number of times. The chain combines TRBV6-1 with TRBJ1-5; maybe TRBD1 (5 bases). Germline lookup yields CDR1 MNHNS and CDR2 SASEGT. This CDR3 contains 17 residues. The V and J ends lost 4 bases and 0 bases respectively, with 16 bases between them. The CDR3 spells CASSGGRGSRSNQPQHF. CDR3 bases: TGTGCCAGCAGTGGGGGGAGGGGATCCCGTAGCAATCAGCCCCAGCATTTT.

The CDR3 region is CASTLRGDGGADTQYF. In DNA form, the CDR3 reads TGTGCCAGCACCCTGAGGGGGGACGGTGGGGCAGATACGCAGTATTTT. This chain joins TRBV2 and TRBJ2-3; the D call may be TRBD1 or TRBD2 (6 bases each). The V end was cut by 7 bases, the J end by 4 bases, with 21 bases between. Germline-derived CDR1 and CDR2 are SNHLY and FYNNEI. This CDR3 spans 16 amino acids.

The V gene is TRBV4-2, the J gene TRBJ2-3; D is uncertain. There are 13 residues in the CDR3. V was trimmed by 0 bases and J by 3 bases, leaving 4 bases between them. Germline-derived CDR1 and CDR2 are LGHNA and YNFKEQ. The CDR3 here is CASSQDLTDTQYF. The CDR3 nucleotides read TGTGCCAGCAGCCAAGATCTTACAGATACGCAGTATTTT.

Worth noting for this clone: The sample carries other DNA sequences with the same CDR3. This chain uses TRBV18 with TRBJ1-1; D gene unclear. The germline V gene has CDR1 KGHSH and CDR2 LQKENI. V lost 2 bases and J lost 3, with 4 bases in between. CDR3 size: 12 residues. CDR3 in DNA: TGTGCCAGCTCACCAGGGGACACTGAAGCTTTCTTT. This gives the protein CASSPGDTEAFF.